These T cell receptor beta chains were read from a single sample in a study of blood T cell repertoires in COVID-19. Method: immunoSEQ multiplex PCR; TCRdb's copy keeps in-frame clones and lacks some. Of approximately 61,000 clones listed, more than 75% are singletons. Sequences were obtained from peripheral blood. These receptors originate from a human donor in a cohort sampled during active COVID-19. Each CDR3 is given with its conserved first and last residue. The order of the fields is J gene, V gene, clone size, D gene, CDR3 DNA, CDR3 protein. A D gene is named only where the DNA matches it firmly. Where a row states a size, it is once, few, many or the class of an expanded clone; other rows omit it.

j_gene: TRBJ1-6; v_gene: TRBV10-3; abundance: -; d_gene: TRBD1; CDR3nt: TGTGCCACCTGGACAGGGAAAGATAATTCACCCCTCCACTTT; CDR3aa: CATWTGKDNSPLHF
j_gene: TRBJ2-7; v_gene: TRBV7-2; abundance: -; d_gene: -; CDR3nt: TGTGCCAGCAGCTTGGGACACTCCTACGAGCAGTACTTC; CDR3aa: CASSLGHSYEQYF
j_gene: TRBJ1-2; v_gene: TRBV7-9; abundance: -; d_gene: TRBD1; CDR3nt: TGTGCCAGCAGTCCCGCCGGGACAGGGGCTTTCTATGGCTACACCTTC; CDR3aa: CASSPAGTGAFYGYTF
j_gene: TRBJ2-1; v_gene: TRBV20-1; abundance: -; d_gene: -; CDR3nt: TGCAGTGCTAATGCGCGTGAGCAGTTCTTC; CDR3aa: CSANAREQFF
j_gene: TRBJ2-7; v_gene: TRBV5-4; abundance: -; d_gene: -; CDR3nt: TGTGCCAGCAGCTCCTTAGACAGCTACGAGCAGTACTTC; CDR3aa: CASSSLDSYEQYF
j_gene: TRBJ1-4; v_gene: TRBV6-5; abundance: once; d_gene: TRBD1; CDR3nt: TGTGCCAGTAAGGGCAGGGGGCGTGAAAAACTGTTTTTT; CDR3aa: CASKGRGREKLFF
j_gene: TRBJ2-3; v_gene: TRBV18; abundance: -; d_gene: -; CDR3nt: TGTGCCAGCTCAACCACCATGCGGGGAGGCCCCGATACGCAGTATTTT; CDR3aa: CASSTTMRGGPDTQYF
j_gene: TRBJ1-4; v_gene: TRBV11-2; abundance: -; d_gene: -; CDR3nt: TGTGCCAGCAGCTTATCCGTTCGGTCGGGGGAGAGCGAAAAACTGTTTTTT; CDR3aa: CASSLSVRSGESEKLFF
j_gene: TRBJ1-4; v_gene: TRBV6-5; abundance: -; d_gene: -; CDR3nt: TGTGCCAGCAGTTACCGCGGGGGCCCTGAAAAACTGTTTTTT; CDR3aa: CASSYRGGPEKLFF
j_gene: TRBJ1-1; v_gene: TRBV12-5; abundance: -; d_gene: -; CDR3nt: TGTGCTAGTGCCCGGGGGGCGGGAAACACTGAAGCTTTCTTT; CDR3aa: CASARGAGNTEAFF
j_gene: TRBJ1-5; v_gene: TRBV28; abundance: -; d_gene: -; CDR3nt: TGTGCGTCACAGGAAGAAGGGGGAATTAAGCCCCAGCATTTT; CDR3aa: CASQEEGGIKPQHF
j_gene: TRBJ2-1; v_gene: TRBV7-6; abundance: -; d_gene: TRBD2; CDR3nt: TGTGCCAGCAGCTTAGCGCTAATAGCGGGAGACAATGAGCAGTTCTTC; CDR3aa: CASSLALIAGDNEQFF
j_gene: TRBJ2-7; v_gene: TRBV6-5; abundance: -; d_gene: -; CDR3nt: TGTGCCAGCACCAATCGGGGTGGGCGCGAGCAGTACTTC; CDR3aa: CASTNRGGREQYF
j_gene: TRBJ2-3; v_gene: TRBV5-1; abundance: once; d_gene: TRBD2; CDR3nt: TGCGCCAGCAGCTTTCAAGCGGGAGTTGTTACGCAGTATTTT; CDR3aa: CASSFQAGVVTQYF
j_gene: TRBJ1-5; v_gene: TRBV3-1/TRBV3-2; abundance: -; d_gene: -; CDR3nt: TGTGCCAGCAGTCTCGGTGCTGGCAATCAGCCCCAGCATTTT; CDR3aa: CASSLGAGNQPQHF
j_gene: TRBJ1-1; v_gene: TRBV29-1; abundance: -; d_gene: -; CDR3nt: TGCAGCGTTGGGATGGGAGTAGAAGCTTTCTTT; CDR3aa: CSVGMGVEAFF
j_gene: TRBJ1-1; v_gene: TRBV27; abundance: -; d_gene: -; CDR3nt: TGTGCCAGCAGTTCGAGGTTGACCGAAGCTTTCTTT; CDR3aa: CASSSRLTEAFF
j_gene: TRBJ1-5; v_gene: TRBV6-4; abundance: -; d_gene: -; CDR3nt: TGTGCCAGCAGTCCCGGGACAATAGGGCCCCAGCATTTT; CDR3aa: CASSPGTIGPQHF
j_gene: TRBJ2-5; v_gene: TRBV28; abundance: -; d_gene: -; CDR3nt: TGTGCCAGCAGTTTAAACGCAGGGCCTGAGACCCAGTACTTC; CDR3aa: CASSLNAGPETQYF
j_gene: TRBJ1-1; v_gene: TRBV29-1; abundance: -; d_gene: -; CDR3nt: TGCAGCGCCTCGACAGTTGAAGCTTTCTTT; CDR3aa: CSASTVEAFF
j_gene: TRBJ2-7; v_gene: TRBV5-1; abundance: -; d_gene: TRBD1; CDR3nt: TGCGCCAGCAGCTTGTACGGACAGGGGTTTCTTGAGCAGTACTTC; CDR3aa: CASSLYGQGFLEQYF
j_gene: TRBJ1-3; v_gene: TRBV5-1; abundance: few; d_gene: -; CDR3nt: TGCGCCAGCAGCTTGGCCAGAGGGTACTCTGGAAACACCATATATTTT; CDR3aa: CASSLARGYSGNTIYF
j_gene: TRBJ2-5; v_gene: TRBV7-9; abundance: -; d_gene: -; CDR3nt: TGTGCCAGCAGGAGAGCCACGGGGGAGACCCAGTACTTC; CDR3aa: CASRRATGETQYF
j_gene: TRBJ2-3; v_gene: TRBV29-1; abundance: -; d_gene: TRBD1; CDR3nt: TGCAGCTTCAGACAGGGGGCAGATACGCAGTATTTT; CDR3aa: CSFRQGADTQYF
j_gene: TRBJ2-7; v_gene: TRBV7-2; abundance: -; d_gene: TRBD2; CDR3nt: TGTGCCAGCAGCTCGTCCGGGACTAGCGGTGCCTACGAGCAGTACTTC; CDR3aa: CASSSSGTSGAYEQYF
j_gene: TRBJ2-1; v_gene: TRBV10-3; abundance: -; d_gene: -; CDR3nt: TGTGCCATCAGTGAGGAAGCGGGTCAAGCGAATGAGCAGTTCTTC; CDR3aa: CAISEEAGQANEQFF
j_gene: TRBJ1-1; v_gene: TRBV9; abundance: -; d_gene: -; CDR3nt: TGTGCCAGCAGCCTCGGGGGGATGAACACTGAAGCTTTCTTT; CDR3aa: CASSLGGMNTEAFF
j_gene: TRBJ1-1; v_gene: TRBV11-2; abundance: -; d_gene: TRBD1; CDR3nt: TGTGCCAGCAGCCACAGGGGTAGCATGAACACTGAAGCTTTCTTT; CDR3aa: CASSHRGSMNTEAFF
j_gene: TRBJ1-3; v_gene: TRBV14; abundance: -; d_gene: -; CDR3nt: TGTGCCAGCAGCCCTCCCTCAGGGGCTGGAAACACCATATATTTT; CDR3aa: CASSPPSGAGNTIYF
j_gene: TRBJ1-6; v_gene: TRBV5-1; abundance: -; d_gene: TRBD1; CDR3nt: TGCGCCAGTGGGACAGGGGTTTCACCCCTCCACTTT; CDR3aa: CASGTGVSPLHF
j_gene: TRBJ2-4; v_gene: TRBV27; abundance: -; d_gene: -; CDR3nt: TGTGCCAGCAGTTTAGGCAGGGGTTATAGCATTCAGTACTTC; CDR3aa: CASSLGRGYSIQYF
j_gene: TRBJ2-5; v_gene: TRBV10-3; abundance: -; d_gene: TRBD2; CDR3nt: TGTGCCATCAGTAATTTTACTAGCGGGCAGTACTTC; CDR3aa: CAISNFTSGQYF
j_gene: TRBJ2-3; v_gene: TRBV6-5; abundance: -; d_gene: -; CDR3nt: TGTGCCAGCAGTTACTCGATCGTGGGGGCCCTGCTTACGCAGTATTTT; CDR3aa: CASSYSIVGALLTQYF
j_gene: TRBJ1-1; v_gene: TRBV10-2; abundance: -; d_gene: -; CDR3nt: TGCGCCAGCAGTTGGACTCAAGAGGGAGCTTTCTTT; CDR3aa: CASSWTQEGAFF
j_gene: TRBJ2-1; v_gene: TRBV2; abundance: few; d_gene: TRBD1; CDR3nt: TGTGCCAGCAGAGAACCGGGACAGGTAGACAATGAGCAGTTCTTC; CDR3aa: CASREPGQVDNEQFF
j_gene: TRBJ1-5; v_gene: TRBV15; abundance: few; d_gene: TRBD1; CDR3nt: TGTGCCACCAGCAGAGATACAGGGGTCCGGCAGCCCCAGCATTTT; CDR3aa: CATSRDTGVRQPQHF
j_gene: TRBJ1-1; v_gene: TRBV11-3; abundance: -; d_gene: -; CDR3nt: TGTGCCAGCAGCTTAGAAGAGGGGAGGGCTGAAGCTTTCTTT; CDR3aa: CASSLEEGRAEAFF
j_gene: TRBJ2-3; v_gene: TRBV28; abundance: -; d_gene: TRBD1; CDR3nt: TGTGCCAGCAGCTACAGGGGGGGCACAGATACGCAGTATTTT; CDR3aa: CASSYRGGTDTQYF
j_gene: TRBJ2-2; v_gene: TRBV7-2; abundance: -; d_gene: TRBD2; CDR3nt: TGTGCCAGCAGCTCGGGACTAGCGGGAGTCGGGGAGCTGTTTTTT; CDR3aa: CASSSGLAGVGELFF
j_gene: TRBJ1-5; v_gene: TRBV3-1/TRBV3-2; abundance: -; d_gene: TRBD1; CDR3nt: TGTGCCACCTCTATGACAGGGCGGCAGCCCCAGCATTTT; CDR3aa: CATSMTGRQPQHF
j_gene: TRBJ2-1; v_gene: TRBV11-2; abundance: -; d_gene: -; CDR3nt: TGTGCCAGCAGCCTAGACCTTTACAATGAGCAGTTCTTC; CDR3aa: CASSLDLYNEQFF
j_gene: TRBJ1-1; v_gene: TRBV7-9; abundance: -; d_gene: TRBD1; CDR3nt: TGTGCCAGCAGCACCTACAGGGGGATGAACACTGAAGCTTTCTTT; CDR3aa: CASSTYRGMNTEAFF
j_gene: TRBJ2-6; v_gene: TRBV19; abundance: -; d_gene: TRBD2; CDR3nt: TGTGCCAGTAGTATTAAGAAGCGGGATTCTGGGGCCAACGTCCTGACTTTC; CDR3aa: CASSIKKRDSGANVLTF
j_gene: TRBJ1-2; v_gene: TRBV7-8; abundance: -; d_gene: TRBD1; CDR3nt: TGTGCCAGCAGCTTATTTCCCAAGACAGGGAATCTTAACTATGGCTACACCTTC; CDR3aa: CASSLFPKTGNLNYGYTF
j_gene: TRBJ2-7; v_gene: TRBV19; abundance: -; d_gene: TRBD1; CDR3nt: TGTGCCAGCGCAAGGGACAGGGTCAGAGGCGAGCAGTACTTC; CDR3aa: CASARDRVRGEQYF
j_gene: TRBJ2-5; v_gene: TRBV15; abundance: -; d_gene: TRBD1; CDR3nt: TGTGCCACCACTAAGGGGGCAAAGGACGAGACCCAGTACTTC; CDR3aa: CATTKGAKDETQYF
j_gene: TRBJ2-7; v_gene: TRBV9; abundance: -; d_gene: -; CDR3nt: TGTGCCAGCAGCGTAGAGGGGCATGGAGGGAACGAGCAGTACTTC; CDR3aa: CASSVEGHGGNEQYF
j_gene: TRBJ2-1; v_gene: TRBV19; abundance: -; d_gene: -; CDR3nt: TGTGCCAGTAGTACCGGCGGGACCCTTTTTGAGCAGTTCTTC; CDR3aa: CASSTGGTLFEQFF
j_gene: TRBJ2-3; v_gene: TRBV7-3; abundance: -; d_gene: TRBD2; CDR3nt: TGTGCCAGCAGCTTATGGCCTAGCGGTGCAGATACGCAGTATTTT; CDR3aa: CASSLWPSGADTQYF
j_gene: TRBJ2-7; v_gene: TRBV5-3; abundance: -; d_gene: TRBD2; CDR3nt: TGTGCCAGAAGTGGAATCGGACTAGATTACGAGCAGTACTTC; CDR3aa: CARSGIGLDYEQYF
j_gene: TRBJ1-3; v_gene: TRBV9; abundance: -; d_gene: -; CDR3nt: TGTGCCAGCAGCTCACCCCAGGGGACTGGAAACACCATATATTTT; CDR3aa: CASSSPQGTGNTIYF
j_gene: TRBJ1-5; v_gene: TRBV21-1; abundance: once; d_gene: -; CDR3nt: TGTGCCAGCACCTCTCCAGGGGCCCATCAGCCCCAGCATTTT; CDR3aa: CASTSPGAHQPQHF
j_gene: TRBJ2-7; v_gene: TRBV13; abundance: -; d_gene: TRBD2; CDR3nt: TGTGCCAGCAGCTCTTTCCTAGCGGGGGGCTCCTACGAGCAGTACTTC; CDR3aa: CASSSFLAGGSYEQYF
j_gene: TRBJ1-1; v_gene: TRBV7-3; abundance: -; d_gene: -; CDR3nt: TGTGCCAGCAGCTTATATGGAGGGAACACTGAAGCTTTCTTT; CDR3aa: CASSLYGGNTEAFF
j_gene: TRBJ1-5; v_gene: TRBV6-5; abundance: -; d_gene: -; CDR3nt: TGTGCCAGCAGTCCTGCGATTTATAGCAATCAGCCCCAGCATTTT; CDR3aa: CASSPAIYSNQPQHF
j_gene: TRBJ2-1; v_gene: TRBV12-3/TRBV12-4; abundance: -; d_gene: -; CDR3nt: TGTGCCAGCAGTTTTAGTAATGAGCAGTTCTTC; CDR3aa: CASSFSNEQFF
j_gene: TRBJ1-1; v_gene: TRBV7-9; abundance: -; d_gene: -; CDR3nt: TGTGCCAGCAGTTCTACAGTGAACACTGAAGCTTTCTTT; CDR3aa: CASSSTVNTEAFF
j_gene: TRBJ2-1; v_gene: TRBV11-2; abundance: once; d_gene: TRBD2; CDR3nt: TGTGCCAGCAGCTTAGAAGGGCTAGCGGAATACAATGAGCAGTTCTTC; CDR3aa: CASSLEGLAEYNEQFF
j_gene: TRBJ2-7; v_gene: TRBV28; abundance: -; d_gene: -; CDR3nt: TGTGCCAGCAGTTTTGATCAGGGGATTAGAAAGCAGTACTTC; CDR3aa: CASSFDQGIRKQYF